This entry lists 8 T cell receptor beta chains sequenced from one sample in a study of shared T cell receptors in the human thymus. TCRdb's table, derived via immunoSEQ multiplex PCR, lists solely in-frame clones and lacks some. The table has 500,000 to 550,000 clones, around three quarters seen once. This same sample was also part of a study on human thymus T cells.

The sequenced material came from thymocytes. These receptors all stem from a boy in the first two years of life with a congenital heart defect.

The chain combines TRBV11-1 with TRBJ1-5; no definite D call. This CDR3 is built from 15 residues. Germline V CDR1 and CDR2: SGHAT, FQDESV (reference sequence). Trimming shortened V by 5 bases and J by 0 bases, and 11 bases separated the two germline ends. The CDR3 region has the DNA TGTGCCAGCAGCCTCCGGTCTCTTAGCAATCAGCCCCAGCATTTT. Protein: CASSLRSLSNQPQHF. Full variable domain (outside the CDR3, taken from reference TRBV11-1 and TRBJ1-5): EAEVAQSPRYKITEKSQAVAFWCDPISGHATLYWYRQILGQGPELLVQFQDESVVDDSQLPKDRFSAERLKGVDSTLKIQPAELGDSAMYLCASSLRSLSNQPQHFGDGTRLSIL.

The rearrangement uses TRBV5-6 and TRBJ2-5; 7 nucleotides agree with TRBD2. The CDR3 is 14 amino acids. After removal of 4 bases from V and 4 bases from J, the junction contained 7 bases not matched to a gene. Germline CDR1 reads SGHDT; CDR2 reads YYEEEE. The CDR3 DNA reads TGTGCCAGCAGCCAGTCTGGGGGGGTAGAGACCCAGTACTTC. The encoded protein is CASSQSGGVETQYF.

This clone was detected a few times. The CDR3 bases are TGTGCCAGCTCACCACCGGGGGAAGGGGGAAACCACGAGCAGTACTTC. Its protein is CASSPPGEGGNHEQYF. The rearrangement links TRBV18 to TRBJ2-7; the D gene is possibly TRBD1 (6 bases). The CDR3 extends over 16 amino acids. Germline CDR1 is KGHSH and CDR2 is LQKENI. V shed 0 bases and J shed 5 bases, with 17 bases lying between them.

This clone has only one observation. The chain links TRBV7-6 to TRBJ2-7; 13 positions match TRBD2. The J segment lost 5 bases and the V segment lost 5 bases, leaving 9 bases of the junction unmatched. The germline V gene encodes CDR1 SGHVS and CDR2 FNYEAQ. The CDR3 length is 16 residues. The CDR3 here is CASSPQLAGGPHEQYF. In nucleotides, the CDR3 is TGTGCCAGCAGCCCCCAACTAGCGGGAGGGCCCCACGAGCAGTACTTC. Supplemented by reference TRBV7-6 and TRBJ2-7, the full variable domain reads GAGVSQSPRYKVTKRGQDVALRCDPISGHVSLYWYRQALGQGPEFLTYFNYEAQQDKSGLPNDRFSAERPEGSISTLTIQRTEQRDSAMYRCASSPQLAGGPHEQYFGPGTRLTVT.

The chain couples TRBV6-5 to TRBJ2-7; perhaps TRBD1 as D (5 bases). Germline CDR1 is MNHEY and CDR2 is SVGAGI. Trimming removed 6 bases from V and 6 bases from J, with 12 bases in between. The CDR3 loop spans 12 amino acids. The CDR3 sequence is CASSQRQGEQYF. The DNA for the CDR3 is TGTGCCAGCAGCCAGAGGCAGGGCGAGCAGTACTTC.

V gene TRBV4-1 combines with J gene TRBJ1-5, with a weak D call TRBD1 (6 bases). Germline CDR1 and CDR2: MGHRA and YSYEKL. The CDR3 totals 20 residues. V lost 0 bases, J lost 3 bases, and 24 bases lay in between. The CDR3 loop reads CASSQEGSWDTLDLNQPQHF. Written as DNA, the CDR3 is TGCGCCAGCAGCCAAGAAGGGAGTTGGGACACCTTGGACCTCAATCAGCCCCAGCATTTT.

J is TRBJ1-4 and V is TRBV6-6; D unclear. Deletions cut 2 bases from V and 8 bases from J, with 12 bases between. This CDR3 comprises 14 residues. Germline loops: CDR1 MNHNY, CDR2 SVGAGI (reference sequence). The DNA for the CDR3 is TGTGCCAGCAGTTACGAGCCGGGGAGGGAAAAACTGTTTTTT. Translated: CASSYEPGREKLFF.

J is TRBJ2-7 and V is TRBV4-1; 7 bases match TRBD1. V lost 1 base and J lost 1; bases outside the gene matches: 4. Germline CDR1 MGHRA, CDR2 YSYEKL. The CDR3 runs 15 residues. The CDR3 nucleotides are TGCGCCAGCAGCCAAGCCTTGACAGGGTCCTACGAGCAGTACTTC. Translation gives CASSQALTGSYEQYF.